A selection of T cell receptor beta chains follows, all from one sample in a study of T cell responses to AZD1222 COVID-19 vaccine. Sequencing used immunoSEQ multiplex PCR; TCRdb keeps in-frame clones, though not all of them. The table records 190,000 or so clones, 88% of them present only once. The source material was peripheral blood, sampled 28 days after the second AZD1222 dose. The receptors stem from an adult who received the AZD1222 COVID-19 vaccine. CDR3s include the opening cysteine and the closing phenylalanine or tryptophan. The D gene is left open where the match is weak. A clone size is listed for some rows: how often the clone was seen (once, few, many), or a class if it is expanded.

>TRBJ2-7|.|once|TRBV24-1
TGTGCCACCAGTGATCCCACCGGGCCCTCGGGCGAGCAGTACTTC
CATSDPTGPSGEQYF
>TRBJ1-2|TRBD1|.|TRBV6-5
TGTGCCAGCAGAGACAGGGCCTGGGATGGCTACACCTTC
CASRDRAWDGYTF
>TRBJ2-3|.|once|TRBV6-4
TGTGCCAGCAGTGAGGGACTGGGAAGCACAGATACGCAGTATTTT
CASSEGLGSTDTQYF
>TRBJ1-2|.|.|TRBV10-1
TGCGCCAGCAGGGACCCGTGCGTCTGCGGAGGGAGTGGGTCTACTAACTATGGCTACACCTTC
CASRDPCVCGGSGSTNYGYTF
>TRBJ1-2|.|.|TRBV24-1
TGTGCCACCTATGGCGGGTATGGCTACACCTTC
CATYGGYGYTF
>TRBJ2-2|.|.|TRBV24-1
TGTGCCACCAGTGATCCTTCTCGTCACGGGGAGCTGTTTTTT
CATSDPSRHGELFF
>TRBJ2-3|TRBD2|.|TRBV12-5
TGTGCTAGTGGCTCCTCCGGGGGGTACACAGATACGCAGTATTTT
CASGSSGGYTDTQYF
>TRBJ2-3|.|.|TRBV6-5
TGTGCCAGCAAAGTAGCTGGCACAGATACGCAGTATTTT
CASKVAGTDTQYF
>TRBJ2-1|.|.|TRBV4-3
TGCGCCAGCAGCCAAGAGGGAGACCCCGATGAGCAGTTCTTC
CASSQEGDPDEQFF
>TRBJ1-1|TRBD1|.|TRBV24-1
TGTGCCACCAGTGACCGGGACAGCACTGAAGCTTTCTTT
CATSDRDSTEAFF
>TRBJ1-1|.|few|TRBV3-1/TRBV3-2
TGTGCCAGCAGCCCCGGTCTGGGGAACACTGAAGCTTTCTTT
CASSPGLGNTEAFF
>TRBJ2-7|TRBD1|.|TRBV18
TGTGCCAGCTCACCACCGACAGGGGGCTACGAGCAGTACTTC
CASSPPTGGYEQYF
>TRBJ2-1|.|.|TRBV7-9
TGTGCCAGCAGCCCCCAGGTAAAACATAGTGGTGAGCAGTTCTTC
CASSPQVKHSGEQFF
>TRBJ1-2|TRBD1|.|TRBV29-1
TGCAGCGTTGAACCCGGGACAGGGGGCTCTGGCTACACCTTC
CSVEPGTGGSGYTF
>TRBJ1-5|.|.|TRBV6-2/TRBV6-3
TGTGCCAGCAACCCCGGACCTAGCAATCAGCCCCAGCATTTT
CASNPGPSNQPQHF
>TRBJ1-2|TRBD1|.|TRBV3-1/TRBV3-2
TGTGCCAGCAGTCACGACAGGGCCCCACGCGGCTACACCTTC
CASSHDRAPRGYTF
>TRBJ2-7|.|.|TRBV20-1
TGCAGTGCCGGGGACTTCGAGCAGTACTTC
CSAGDFEQYF
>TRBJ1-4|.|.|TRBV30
TGTGCCTGGAGGACCGCTCGAAATGAAAAACTGTTTTTT
CAWRTARNEKLFF
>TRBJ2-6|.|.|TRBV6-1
TGTGCCAGCAGTGAAGCCGGGCGGAACTCTGGGGCCAACGTCCTGACTTTC
CASSEAGRNSGANVLTF
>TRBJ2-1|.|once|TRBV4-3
TGCGCCAGCAGCCAAGGACAGTCTGGGACCAATGAGCAGTTCTTC
CASSQGQSGTNEQFF
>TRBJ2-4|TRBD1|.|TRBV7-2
TGTGCCAGCAGCCCAGGACAGGAAAACATTCAGTACTTC
CASSPGQENIQYF
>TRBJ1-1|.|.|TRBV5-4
TGTGCCAGCAGCCCCCCCAGGGCGAGCACTGAAGCTTTCTTT
CASSPPRASTEAFF
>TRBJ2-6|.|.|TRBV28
TGTGCCAGCCGGGAGTCCGGGGCCAACGTCCTGACTTTC
CASRESGANVLTF
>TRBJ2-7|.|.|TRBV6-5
TGTGCCAGCAGTCCTATAGGGTACGAGCAGTACTTC
CASSPIGYEQYF
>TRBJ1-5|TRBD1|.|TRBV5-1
TGCGCCAGCAGCTTGGGGGACAGTCTCAATCAGCCCCAGCATTTT
CASSLGDSLNQPQHF
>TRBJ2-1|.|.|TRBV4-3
TGCGCCAGCAGCCTTGATGCTCGCGGAGCCTCCTACAATGAGCAGTTCTTC
CASSLDARGASYNEQFF
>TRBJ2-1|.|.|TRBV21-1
TGTGCCAGCAGGGGGACTAGCGGGCTTTCCTCCTACAATGAGCAGTTCTTC
CASRGTSGLSSYNEQFF
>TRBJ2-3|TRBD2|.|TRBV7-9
TGTGCCGGGTCGACTAGCGGCACAGATACGCAGTATTTT
CAGSTSGTDTQYF
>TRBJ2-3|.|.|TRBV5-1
TGCGCCAGCAGCTTAGAAGATACGCAGTATTTT
CASSLEDTQYF
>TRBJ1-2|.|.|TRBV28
TGTGCCAGCAGTTTTGGGGTGGGCTACACCTTC
CASSFGVGYTF
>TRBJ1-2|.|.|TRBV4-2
TGTGCCAGCAGCCAAGAAGGACTAGGGGCCACCTATGGCTACACCTTC
CASSQEGLGATYGYTF
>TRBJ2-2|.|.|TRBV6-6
TGTGCCACCCGCACGGGAGAGACCGGGGAGCTGTTTTTT
CATRTGETGELFF
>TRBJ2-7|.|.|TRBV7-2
TGTGCCAGCAGCCCGCGTCAACTTCCGGGCTACGAGCAGTACTTC
CASSPRQLPGYEQYF
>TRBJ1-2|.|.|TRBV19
TGTGCCAGTAGTACCGAAGACTATGGCTACACCTTC
CASSTEDYGYTF
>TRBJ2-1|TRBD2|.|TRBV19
TGTGCCACCACGGGACGGGGGGGGAATGAGCAGTTCTTC
CATTGRGGNEQFF
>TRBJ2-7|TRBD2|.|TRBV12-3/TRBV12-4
TGTGCCAGCACCATGGGACTACGCGGGGAGCAGTACTTC
CASTMGLRGEQYF
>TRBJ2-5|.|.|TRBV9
TGTGCTAGTGGGGATTTGGAGACCCAGTACTTC
CASGDLETQYF
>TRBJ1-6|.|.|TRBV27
TGTGCCAGCAGTCTACGTGCCCCAAAGAGGTCACCCCTCCACTTT
CASSLRAPKRSPLHF
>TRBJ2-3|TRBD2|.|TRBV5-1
TGCGCCAGCAGCTCTCTAGCGGGAGGGCCGGGTACAGATACGCAGTATTTT
CASSSLAGGPGTDTQYF
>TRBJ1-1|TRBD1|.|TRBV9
TGTGCCAGCAGCGCGACAGGGTTGAACACTGAAGCTTTCTTT
CASSATGLNTEAFF
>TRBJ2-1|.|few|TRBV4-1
TGCGCCAGCAGCCCTTTAGACCCCAGGGAGCAGTTCTTC
CASSPLDPREQFF
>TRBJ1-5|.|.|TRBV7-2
TGTGCCAGCAGCCCCGCGAGCGGGCCCCAGCATTTT
CASSPASGPQHF
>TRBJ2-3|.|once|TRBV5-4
TGTGCCAGCAGCTTGGATAATTTCCCAGATACGCAGTATTTT
CASSLDNFPDTQYF
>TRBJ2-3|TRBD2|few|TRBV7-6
TGTGCCAGCAGCTTCGGACTAGCGGGAATGGCAGATACGCAGTATTTT
CASSFGLAGMADTQYF
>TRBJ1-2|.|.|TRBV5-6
TGTGCCAGCAGCCCCGGGACATCTTATGGCTACACCTTC
CASSPGTSYGYTF
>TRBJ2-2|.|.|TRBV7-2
TGTGCCACCGGTGGGGCGAACACCGGGGAGCTGTTTTTT
CATGGANTGELFF
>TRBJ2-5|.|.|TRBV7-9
TGTGCCAGCAGCCCCCCACGGTACCAAGAGACCCAGTACTTC
CASSPPRYQETQYF
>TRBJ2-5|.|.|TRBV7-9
TGTGCCAGCAGCTTAAGGTTTAGGGGGGGCCAAGAGACCCAGTACTTC
CASSLRFRGGQETQYF